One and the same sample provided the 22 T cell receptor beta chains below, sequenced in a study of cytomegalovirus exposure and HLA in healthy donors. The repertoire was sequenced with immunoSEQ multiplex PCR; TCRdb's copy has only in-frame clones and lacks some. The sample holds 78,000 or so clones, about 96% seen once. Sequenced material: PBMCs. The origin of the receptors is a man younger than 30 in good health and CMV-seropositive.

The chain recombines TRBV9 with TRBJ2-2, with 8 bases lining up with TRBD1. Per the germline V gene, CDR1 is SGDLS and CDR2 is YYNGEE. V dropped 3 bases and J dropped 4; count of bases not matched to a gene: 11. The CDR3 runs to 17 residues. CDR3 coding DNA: TGTGCCAGCAGCGAGAGAAGACAGGGGTTAAGCACCGGGGAGCTGTTTTTT. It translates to CASSERRQGLSTGELFF.

CDR3 in amino acids: CASSPQGFNEKLFF. In DNA, the CDR3 is TGTGCCAGCAGCCCACAGGGGTTTAATGAAAAACTGTTTTTT. The chain uses TRBV7-9 and TRBJ1-4, with TRBD1 matching 7 bases. The CDR3 consists of 14 residues. Germline V gene lookup returns CDR1 SEHNR and CDR2 FQNEAQ (reference sequence). J gave up 4 bases and V 5 bases, and 4 bases lay outside the gene matches.

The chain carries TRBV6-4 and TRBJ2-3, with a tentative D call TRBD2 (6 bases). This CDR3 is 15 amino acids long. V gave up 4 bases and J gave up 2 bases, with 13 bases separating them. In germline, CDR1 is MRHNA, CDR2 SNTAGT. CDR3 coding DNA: TGTGCCAGCAGTGCGGCGGGAAGGGTCACAGATACGCAGTATTTT. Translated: CASSAAGRVTDTQYF.

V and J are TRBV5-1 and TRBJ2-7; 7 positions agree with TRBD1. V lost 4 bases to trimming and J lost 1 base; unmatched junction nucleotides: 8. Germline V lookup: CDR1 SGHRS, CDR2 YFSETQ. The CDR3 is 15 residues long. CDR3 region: CASSASGTDSYEQYF. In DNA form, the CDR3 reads TGCGCCAGCAGCGCAAGTGGGACAGATTCCTACGAGCAGTACTTC.

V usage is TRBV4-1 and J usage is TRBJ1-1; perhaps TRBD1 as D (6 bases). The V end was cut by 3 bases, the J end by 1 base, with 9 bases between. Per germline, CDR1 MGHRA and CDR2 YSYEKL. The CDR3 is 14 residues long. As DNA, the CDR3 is TGCGCCAGCAGCCATTTACAGGGGAACACTGAAGCTTTCTTT. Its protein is CASSHLQGNTEAFF.

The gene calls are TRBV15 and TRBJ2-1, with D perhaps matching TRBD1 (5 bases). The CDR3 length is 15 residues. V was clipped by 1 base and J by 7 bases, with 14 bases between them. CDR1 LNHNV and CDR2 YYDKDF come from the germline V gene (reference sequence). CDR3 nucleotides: TGTGCCACCAGCAGAGTGAAAGGGGCTGGGAATGAGCAGTTCTTC. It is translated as CATSRVKGAGNEQFF.

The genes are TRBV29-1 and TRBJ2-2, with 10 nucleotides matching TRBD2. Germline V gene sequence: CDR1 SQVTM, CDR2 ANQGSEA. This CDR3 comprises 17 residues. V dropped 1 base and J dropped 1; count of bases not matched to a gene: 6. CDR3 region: CSVEGGSGRLNTGELFF. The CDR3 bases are TGCAGCGTTGAAGGGGGTAGCGGGAGGCTGAACACCGGGGAGCTGTTTTTT.

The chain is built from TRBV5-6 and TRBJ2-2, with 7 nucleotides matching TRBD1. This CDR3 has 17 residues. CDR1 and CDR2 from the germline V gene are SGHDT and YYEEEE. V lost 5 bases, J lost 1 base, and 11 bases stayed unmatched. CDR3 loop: CASSFRLTGLNTGELFF. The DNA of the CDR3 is TGTGCCAGCAGTTTCCGATTGACAGGGCTGAACACCGGGGAGCTGTTTTTT.

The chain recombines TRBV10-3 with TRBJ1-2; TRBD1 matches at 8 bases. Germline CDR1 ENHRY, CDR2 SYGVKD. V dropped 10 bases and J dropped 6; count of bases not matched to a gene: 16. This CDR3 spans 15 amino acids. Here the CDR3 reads CATAGGASSVHGYTF. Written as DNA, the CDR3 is TGTGCCACCGCAGGGGGCGCGTCCTCTGTCCATGGCTACACCTTC.

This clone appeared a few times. The CDR3 reads CASSPPTSGSVGEQYF. The CDR3 region has the DNA TGTGCCAGCTCACCTCCGACTAGCGGGAGTGTAGGCGAGCAGTACTTC. The chain carries TRBV18 and TRBJ2-7, with TRBD2 identical over 12 bases. After removal of 3 bases from V and 6 bases from J, the junction contained 9 bases not matched to a gene. The germline gives CDR1 KGHSH, CDR2 LQKENI. CDR3 length: 16 amino acids.

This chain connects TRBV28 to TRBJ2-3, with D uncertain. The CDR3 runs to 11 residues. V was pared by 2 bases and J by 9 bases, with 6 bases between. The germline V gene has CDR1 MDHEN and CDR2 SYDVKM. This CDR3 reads CASSLGSTQYF. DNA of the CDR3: TGTGCCAGCAGTTTAGGCTCCACGCAGTATTTT.

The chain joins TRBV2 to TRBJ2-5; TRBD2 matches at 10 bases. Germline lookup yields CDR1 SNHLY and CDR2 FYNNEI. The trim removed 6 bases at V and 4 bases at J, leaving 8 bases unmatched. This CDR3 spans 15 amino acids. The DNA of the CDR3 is TGTGCCAGCAGCACCGGGACTAGCGAGCCAGAGACCCAGTACTTC. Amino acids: CASSTGTSEPETQYF.

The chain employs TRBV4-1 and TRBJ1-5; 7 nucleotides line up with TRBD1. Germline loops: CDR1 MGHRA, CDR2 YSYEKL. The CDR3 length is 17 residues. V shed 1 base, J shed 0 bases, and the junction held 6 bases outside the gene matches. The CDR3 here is CASSQVIRGTSNQPQHF. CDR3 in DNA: TGCGCCAGCAGCCAAGTAATCAGGGGGACTAGCAATCAGCCCCAGCATTTT.

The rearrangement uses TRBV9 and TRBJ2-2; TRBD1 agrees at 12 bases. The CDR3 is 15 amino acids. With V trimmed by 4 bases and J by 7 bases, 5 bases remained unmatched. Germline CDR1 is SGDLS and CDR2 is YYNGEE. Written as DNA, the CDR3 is TGTGCCAGCAGCCCGGGACAGGGGGCGGTCGGGGAGCTGTTTTTT. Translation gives CASSPGQGAVGELFF.

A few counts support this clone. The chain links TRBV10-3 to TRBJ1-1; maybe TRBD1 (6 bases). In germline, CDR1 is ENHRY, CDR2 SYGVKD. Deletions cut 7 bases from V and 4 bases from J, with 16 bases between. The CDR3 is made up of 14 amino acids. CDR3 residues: CAITDRSWGTEAFF. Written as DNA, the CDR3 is TGTGCCATCACCGACAGGTCGTGGGGCACTGAAGCTTTCTTT.

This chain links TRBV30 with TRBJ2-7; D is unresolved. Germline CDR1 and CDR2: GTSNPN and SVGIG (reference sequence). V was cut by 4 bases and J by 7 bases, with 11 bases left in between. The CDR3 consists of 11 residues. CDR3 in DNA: TGTGCCTGGACGCTTTTTGAGGAGCAGTACTTC. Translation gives CAWTLFEEQYF.

The chain's CDR3 is CASSPLTSGNGEQYF. Here the CDR3 DNA reads TGCGCCAGCAGCCCTTTGACTAGCGGGAATGGAGAGCAGTACTTC. The chain couples TRBV4-1 to TRBJ2-7; 11 positions match TRBD2. Losses at the gene ends were 4 bases for V and 7 bases for J; bases not matched to a gene: 9. The germline V gene encodes CDR1 MGHRA and CDR2 YSYEKL. The CDR3 loop spans 15 amino acids.

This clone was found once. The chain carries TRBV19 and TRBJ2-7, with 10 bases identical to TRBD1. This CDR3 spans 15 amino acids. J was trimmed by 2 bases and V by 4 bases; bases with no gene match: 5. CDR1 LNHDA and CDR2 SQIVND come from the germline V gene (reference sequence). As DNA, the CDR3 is TGTGCCAGTAGTAGCCGGGACAGGGGTACCTACGAGCAGTACTTC. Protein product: CASSSRDRGTYEQYF.

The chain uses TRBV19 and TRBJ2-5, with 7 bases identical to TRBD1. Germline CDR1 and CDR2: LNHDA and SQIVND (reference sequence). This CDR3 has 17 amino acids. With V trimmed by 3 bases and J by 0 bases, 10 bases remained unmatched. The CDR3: CASSIRGIRDNQETQYF. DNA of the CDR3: TGTGCCAGTAGTATCAGGGGGATCCGGGATAACCAAGAGACCCAGTACTTC.

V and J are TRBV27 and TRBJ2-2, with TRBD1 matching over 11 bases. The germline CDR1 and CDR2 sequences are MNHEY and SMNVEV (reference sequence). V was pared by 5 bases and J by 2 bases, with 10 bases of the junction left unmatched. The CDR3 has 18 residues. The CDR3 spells CASSLNGQGAPNTGELFF. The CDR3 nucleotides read TGTGCCAGCAGTCTAAACGGACAGGGGGCGCCCAACACCGGGGAGCTGTTTTTT.

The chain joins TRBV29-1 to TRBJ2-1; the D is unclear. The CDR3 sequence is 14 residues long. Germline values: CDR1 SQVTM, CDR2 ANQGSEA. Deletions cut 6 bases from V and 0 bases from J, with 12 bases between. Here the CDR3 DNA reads TGCAGCGTACCCCGTGAGAGCTCCTACAATGAGCAGTTCTTC. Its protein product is CSVPRESSYNEQFF.

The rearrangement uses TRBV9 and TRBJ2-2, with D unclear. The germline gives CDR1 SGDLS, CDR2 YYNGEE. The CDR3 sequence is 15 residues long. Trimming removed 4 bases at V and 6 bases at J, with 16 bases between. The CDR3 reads CASSPVEVEAGELFF. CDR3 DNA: TGTGCCAGCAGCCCAGTAGAGGTCGAGGCCGGGGAGCTGTTTTTT.